Following are 4 T cell receptor beta chains from one sample sequenced in a study of cytomegalovirus exposure and HLA in healthy donors. PCR amplification relied on 60 Vbeta primers (plus 13 Jbeta primers). Libraries were prepared by immunoSEQ multiplex PCR; TCRdb keeps only in-frame clonotypes and omits some of them. This table has over 70,000 clones, about 67% appearing once. What was sequenced was PBMCs. The origin of the receptors is a man between 40 and 49 years old in good health and CMV-seropositive.

There are a few counts of this clone. This chain uses TRBV5-1 with TRBJ1-1; TRBD1 is a possible D gene (5 bases). This CDR3 is 14 amino acids long. Between the trimmed V and J ends, which lost 6 bases and 3 bases, there was a span of 15 bases. Per germline, CDR1 SGHRS and CDR2 YFSETQ. CDR3 DNA: TGCGCCAGCAATTTGGGGGGGTTGTACACTGAAGCTTTCTTT. It yields the protein CASNLGGLYTEAFF.

This clone occurred once. The J gene is TRBJ2-1, the V gene TRBV5-4; no reliable D call. The CDR3 length is 12 residues. Germline CDR1 reads SGHNT; CDR2 reads YYREEE (reference sequence). Trimming removed 2 bases from V and 9 bases from J, with 9 bases in between. The DNA for the CDR3 is TGTGCCAGCAGCTTTGAGTATGGTGAGCAGTTCTTC. This encodes CASSFEYGEQFF.

The chain uses TRBV5-4 and TRBJ2-3; TRBD2 agrees at 7 bases. Per germline, CDR1 SGHNT and CDR2 YYREEE (reference sequence). This CDR3 spans 16 amino acids. The V gene end was trimmed by 4 bases and the J gene end by 2 bases; junction bases not matched to a gene: 10. Here the CDR3 reads CASSPGVLADTDTQYF. In DNA form, the CDR3 reads TGTGCCAGCAGCCCTGGGGTCCTAGCGGACACAGATACGCAGTATTTT.

V and J are TRBV5-6 and TRBJ2-7, with a possible D match to TRBD1 (5 bases). The germline V gene has CDR1 SGHDT and CDR2 YYEEEE. The CDR3 has 15 residues. Trimming removed 1 base from V and 5 bases from J, with 16 bases in between. CDR3 protein: CASSLLGPGGDEQYF. CDR3 DNA sequence: TGTGCCAGCAGCTTGCTGGGGCCTGGCGGCGACGAGCAGTACTTC.